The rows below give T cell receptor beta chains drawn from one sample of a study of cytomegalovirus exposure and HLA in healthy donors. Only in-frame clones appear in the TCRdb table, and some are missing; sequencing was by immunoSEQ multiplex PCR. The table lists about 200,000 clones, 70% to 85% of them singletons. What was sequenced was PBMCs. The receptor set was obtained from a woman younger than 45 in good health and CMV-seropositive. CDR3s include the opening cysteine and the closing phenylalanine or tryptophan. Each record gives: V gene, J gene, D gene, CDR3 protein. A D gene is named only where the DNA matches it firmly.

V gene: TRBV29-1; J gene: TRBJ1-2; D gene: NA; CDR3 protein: CSVSIEGGHGYTF
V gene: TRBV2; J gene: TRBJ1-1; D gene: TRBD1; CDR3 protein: CASRKTTGGHTEAFF
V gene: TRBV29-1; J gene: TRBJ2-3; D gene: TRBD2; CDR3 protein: CSVKASGARDTQYF
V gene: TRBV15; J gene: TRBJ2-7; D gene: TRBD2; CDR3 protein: CATSRSGSYNEQYF
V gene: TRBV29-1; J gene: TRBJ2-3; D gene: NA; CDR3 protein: CSGGQLSADTQYF
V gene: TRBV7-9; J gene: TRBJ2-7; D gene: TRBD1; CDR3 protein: CASSSRDRGAYEQYF
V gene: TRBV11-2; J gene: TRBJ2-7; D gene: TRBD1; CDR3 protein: CASSLVPQGALGNEQYF
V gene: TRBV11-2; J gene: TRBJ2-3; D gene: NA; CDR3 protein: CASSLDLVTDTQYF
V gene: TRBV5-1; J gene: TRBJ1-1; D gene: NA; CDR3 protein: CASSLTVMNTEAFF
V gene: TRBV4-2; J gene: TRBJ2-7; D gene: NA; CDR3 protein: CASSQGPTKSRYF
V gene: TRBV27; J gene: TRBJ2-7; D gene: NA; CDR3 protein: CASRDRGYEQYF
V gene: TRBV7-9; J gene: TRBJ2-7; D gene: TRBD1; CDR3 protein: CASSARDRESYEQYF
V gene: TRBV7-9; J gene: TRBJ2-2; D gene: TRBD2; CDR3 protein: CASRGLAAPGELFF
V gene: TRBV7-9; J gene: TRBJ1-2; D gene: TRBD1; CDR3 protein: CASTVPGGHGYTF
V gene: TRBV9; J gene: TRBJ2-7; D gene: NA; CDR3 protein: CASSVATQGEQYF
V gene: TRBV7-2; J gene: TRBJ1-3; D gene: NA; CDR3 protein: CASSLQGYSGNTIYF
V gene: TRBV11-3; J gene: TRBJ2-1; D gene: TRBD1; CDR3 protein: CASSLAGTDSYNEQFF
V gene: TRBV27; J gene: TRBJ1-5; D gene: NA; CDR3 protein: CASSLRSNQPQHF
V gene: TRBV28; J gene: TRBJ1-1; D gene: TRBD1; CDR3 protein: CASSPGGIGRTEAFF
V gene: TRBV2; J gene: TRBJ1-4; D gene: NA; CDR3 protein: CASSEARQTNEKLFF
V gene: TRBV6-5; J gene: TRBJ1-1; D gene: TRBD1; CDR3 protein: CASSKRQGISTEAFF
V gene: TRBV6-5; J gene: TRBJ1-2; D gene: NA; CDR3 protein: CAIGSTGNYGYTF
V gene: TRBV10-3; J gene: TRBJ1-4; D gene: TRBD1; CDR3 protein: CAISAAGTDEKLFF
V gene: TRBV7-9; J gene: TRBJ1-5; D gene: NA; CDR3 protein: CASSLGNGAQHF
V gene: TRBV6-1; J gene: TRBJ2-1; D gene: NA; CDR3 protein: CASSDPSQAFNEQFF
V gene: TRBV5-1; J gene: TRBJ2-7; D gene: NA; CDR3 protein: CASSLEQGLDEQYF
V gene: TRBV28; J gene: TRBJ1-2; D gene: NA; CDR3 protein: CASTLGGAGNYGYTF
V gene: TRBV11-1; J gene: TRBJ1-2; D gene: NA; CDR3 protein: CASSPADSGTSNYGYTF
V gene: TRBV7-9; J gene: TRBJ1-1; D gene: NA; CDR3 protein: CASGHYREKGTEAFF
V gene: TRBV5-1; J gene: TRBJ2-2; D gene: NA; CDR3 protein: CASQQGSNTGELFF
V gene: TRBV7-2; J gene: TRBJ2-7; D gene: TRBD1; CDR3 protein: CASSLATGLGYEQYF
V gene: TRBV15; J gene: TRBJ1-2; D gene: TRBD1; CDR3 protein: CATSMRDSRWGNGYTF
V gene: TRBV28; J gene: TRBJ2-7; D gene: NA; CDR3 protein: CASSLAGRDYEQYF
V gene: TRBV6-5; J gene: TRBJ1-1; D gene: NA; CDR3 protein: CASSHGRDTEAFF
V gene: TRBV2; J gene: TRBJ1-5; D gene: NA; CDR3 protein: CASSEFGRYSNQPQHF
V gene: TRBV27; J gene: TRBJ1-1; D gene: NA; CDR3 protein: CASSWSPGTEAFF
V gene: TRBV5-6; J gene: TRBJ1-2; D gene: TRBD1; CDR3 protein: CASSPPGQGNGYTF
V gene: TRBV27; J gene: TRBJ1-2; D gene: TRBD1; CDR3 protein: CASSLGVPGQVAYGYTF
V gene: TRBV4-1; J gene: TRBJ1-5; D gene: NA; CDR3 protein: CASSQNSGSSNQPQHF
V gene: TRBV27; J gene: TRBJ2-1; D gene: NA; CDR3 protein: CASSLSFGGQGISGRDNEQFF
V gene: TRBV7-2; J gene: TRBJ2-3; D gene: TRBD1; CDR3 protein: CASSLVGGKDTQYF
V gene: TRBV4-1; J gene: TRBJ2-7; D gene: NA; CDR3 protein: CASSQGGMGGLPQQQYF
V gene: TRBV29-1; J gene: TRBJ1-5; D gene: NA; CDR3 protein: CSVADQGVNQPQHF
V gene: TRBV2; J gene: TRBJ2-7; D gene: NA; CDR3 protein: CASTRIVYEQYF
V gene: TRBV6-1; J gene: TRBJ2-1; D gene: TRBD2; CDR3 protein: CASHTSGDYNEQFF
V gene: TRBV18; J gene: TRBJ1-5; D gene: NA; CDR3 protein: CASSGGQSNQPQHF
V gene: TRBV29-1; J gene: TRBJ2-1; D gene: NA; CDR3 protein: CSVDGGYNEQFF
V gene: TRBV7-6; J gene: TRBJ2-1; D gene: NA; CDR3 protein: CASSSTTSNNEQFF
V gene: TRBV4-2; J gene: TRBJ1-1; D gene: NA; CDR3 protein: CASSQEPQGSTEAFF
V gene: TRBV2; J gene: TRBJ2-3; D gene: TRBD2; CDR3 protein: CAGGESRTDTQYF
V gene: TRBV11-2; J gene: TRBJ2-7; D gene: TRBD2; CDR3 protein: CASSYPNGGDGEQYF
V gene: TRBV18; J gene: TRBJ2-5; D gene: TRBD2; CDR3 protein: CASSPGAGGQETQYF
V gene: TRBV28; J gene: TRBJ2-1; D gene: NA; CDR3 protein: CASSFSLGHEQFF
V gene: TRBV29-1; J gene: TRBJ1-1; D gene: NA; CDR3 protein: CSVETAGAGPLNTEAFF
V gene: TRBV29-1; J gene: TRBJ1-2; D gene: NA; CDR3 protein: CSVDQGTYGYTF